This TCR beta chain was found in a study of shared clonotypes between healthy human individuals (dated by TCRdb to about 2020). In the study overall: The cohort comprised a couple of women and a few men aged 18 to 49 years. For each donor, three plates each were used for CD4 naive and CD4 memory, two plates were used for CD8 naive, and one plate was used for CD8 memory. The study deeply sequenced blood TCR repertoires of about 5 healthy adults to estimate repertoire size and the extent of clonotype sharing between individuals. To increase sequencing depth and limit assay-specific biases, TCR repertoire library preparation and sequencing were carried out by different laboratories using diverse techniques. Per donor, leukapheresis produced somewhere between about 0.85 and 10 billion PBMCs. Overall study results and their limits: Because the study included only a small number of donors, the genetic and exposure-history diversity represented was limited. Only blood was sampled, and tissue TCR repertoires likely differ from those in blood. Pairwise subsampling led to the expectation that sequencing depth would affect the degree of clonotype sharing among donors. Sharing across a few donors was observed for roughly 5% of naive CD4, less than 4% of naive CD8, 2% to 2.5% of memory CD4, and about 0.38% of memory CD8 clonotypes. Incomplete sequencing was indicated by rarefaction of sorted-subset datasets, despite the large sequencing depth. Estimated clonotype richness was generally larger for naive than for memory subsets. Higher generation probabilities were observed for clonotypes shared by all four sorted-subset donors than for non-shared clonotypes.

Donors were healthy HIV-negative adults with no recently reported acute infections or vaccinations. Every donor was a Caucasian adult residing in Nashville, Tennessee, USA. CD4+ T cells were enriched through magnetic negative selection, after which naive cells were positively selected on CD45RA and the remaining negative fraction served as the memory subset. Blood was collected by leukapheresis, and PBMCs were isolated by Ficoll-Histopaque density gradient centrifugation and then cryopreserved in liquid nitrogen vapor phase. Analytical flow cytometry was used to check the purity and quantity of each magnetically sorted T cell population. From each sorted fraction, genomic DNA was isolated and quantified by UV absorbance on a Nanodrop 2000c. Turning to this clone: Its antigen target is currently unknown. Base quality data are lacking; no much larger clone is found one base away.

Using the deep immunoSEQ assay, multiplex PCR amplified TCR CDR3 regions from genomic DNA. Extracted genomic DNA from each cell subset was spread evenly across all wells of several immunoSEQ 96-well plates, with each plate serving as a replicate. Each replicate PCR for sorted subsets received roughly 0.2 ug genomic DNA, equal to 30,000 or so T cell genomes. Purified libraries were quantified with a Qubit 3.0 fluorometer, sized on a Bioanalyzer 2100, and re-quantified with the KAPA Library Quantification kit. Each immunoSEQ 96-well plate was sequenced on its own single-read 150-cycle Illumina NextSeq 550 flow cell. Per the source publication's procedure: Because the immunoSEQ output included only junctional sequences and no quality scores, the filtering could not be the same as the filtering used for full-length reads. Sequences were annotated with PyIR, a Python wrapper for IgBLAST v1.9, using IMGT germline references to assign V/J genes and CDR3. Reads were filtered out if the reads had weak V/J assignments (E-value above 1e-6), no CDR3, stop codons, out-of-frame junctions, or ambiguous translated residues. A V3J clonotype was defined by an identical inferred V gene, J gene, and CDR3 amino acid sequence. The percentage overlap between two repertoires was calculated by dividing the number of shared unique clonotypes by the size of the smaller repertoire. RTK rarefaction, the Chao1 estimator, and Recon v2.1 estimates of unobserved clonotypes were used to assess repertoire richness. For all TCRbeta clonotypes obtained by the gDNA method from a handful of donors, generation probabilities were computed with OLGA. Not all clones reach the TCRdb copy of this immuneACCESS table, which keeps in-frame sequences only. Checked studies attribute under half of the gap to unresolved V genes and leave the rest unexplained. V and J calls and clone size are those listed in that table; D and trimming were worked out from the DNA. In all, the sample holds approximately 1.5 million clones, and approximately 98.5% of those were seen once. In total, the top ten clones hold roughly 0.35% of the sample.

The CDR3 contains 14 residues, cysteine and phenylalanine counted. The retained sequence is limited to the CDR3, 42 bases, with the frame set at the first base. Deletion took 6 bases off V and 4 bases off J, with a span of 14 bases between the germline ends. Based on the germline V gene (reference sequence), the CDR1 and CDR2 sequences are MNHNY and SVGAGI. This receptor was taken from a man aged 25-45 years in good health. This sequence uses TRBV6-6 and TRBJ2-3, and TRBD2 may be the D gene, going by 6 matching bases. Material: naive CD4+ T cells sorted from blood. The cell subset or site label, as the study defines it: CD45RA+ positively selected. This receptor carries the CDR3 CASRYGGAADTQYF. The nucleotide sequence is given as TGTGCCAGCAGGTACGGAGGGGCGGCAGATACGCAGTATTTT.